A single T cell receptor (beta chain) is shown here with its context. This clonotype was picked up a small number of times. Its specific antigen is unknown. Per-nucleotide qualities are absent, and no much larger clonotype sits a single base away. Total RNA was extracted from unfractionated whole blood collected in Tempus Blood RNA tubes. Five or six healthy volunteers served as TCR sequencing controls and were bled at day 0, 2 weeks and 6 weeks. Library preparation attached unique molecular identifiers to individual cDNA molecules for quantitative, reproducible TCR counting. From each blood RNA sample, both TCR alpha and TCR beta chains were sequenced. In the paper's pipeline: A median of about 100,000 TCRs per sample was observed, with a range of roughly 23,224 to 700,000. The Decombinator software suite was used to annotate V, J and CDR3 in the TCR reads. For the PS versus PT1 abundance plots, all samples were subsampled to the same number of TCRs (28,000). Expanded TCRs were defined as absent before sensitization and observed at least eight times at the 2-week time point. The public reads were reprocessed in TCRdb via fastp at Q25 and MiXCR, keeping in-frame beta chains. When rows share a CDR3 protein, they turn into one entry using the most common DNA and genes. The V and J calls were not made by the authors but by TCRdb's processing. The sample contains around 120,000 distinct CDR3 sequences, 8.5% to 9% of them found a single time. The ten largest clones add up to 1.4% of the sample.

This entry belongs to a study of human T cells and chemical hapten exposure (dated by TCRdb to about 2021). Background on the whole study: Libraries were pooled for sequencing, and variation in per-sample TCR yields was attributed mainly to small differences in library volumes within the pool. Peripheral blood TCR repertoire changes were tracked in vivo in alopecia patients during primary and secondary sensitization to the hapten diphenylcyclopropenone (DPC). General study outcomes and caveats: Repeated subsampling changed both the strength of the expansion versus patch-test correlation and the threshold at which the correlation became significant. No change with DPC sensitization was found in the number of TCRs above 1 in 1000 frequency, and no evidence of global repertoire structure alterations was found.

V is shortened by 3 bases, J by 6 bases, and the region joining them spans 17 bases. The CDR3 runs 15 amino acids, cysteine and phenylalanine included. Only CDR3 DNA is held: 45 bases, read in frame from base 1. The germline V gene (reference sequence) supplies CDR1 SGHNT and CDR2 YYREEE. The sequence is built from TRBV5-4 and TRBJ2-3; D gene: possibly TRBD2, on 6 matching bases. The origin of this receptor is a human donor in good health. Some clones in this sample may be carry-over from other donors' samples. Donor details come from another sample of the same person, matched by shared clones. The specimen sequenced was whole blood. The CDR3 sequence is CASSSPSRGGDTQYF. The base sequence is TGTGCCAGCAGCTCCCCATCGCGCGGAGGGGATACGCAGTATTTT.